This T cell receptor (beta chain) comes out of a study of blood T cell repertoires in COVID-19 (dated by TCRdb to the early 2020s). For context, the study as a whole: Recovered participants in ImmuneRACE Cohort 3 were defined by two consecutive negative NP/OP PCR tests, clearance by a healthcare professional, or resolution of symptoms. The material from the prospective study consisted of cDNA or gDNA derived from T cells, B-cell-depleted T cells, or PBMCs. The collaborator samples originated in the United States, Italy and Spain and spanned the acute and convalescent phases of COVID-19. The repertoires were released in a freely available public database intended as a resource for research on the immune response to SARS-CoV-2. The dataset comprised deeply sampled blood TCRbeta repertoires from subjects exposed to, actively infected with, or recovered from COVID-19. Nearly every sample came with metadata listing a de-identified subject ID, COVID-19 status, age in years and sex. Samples were obtained from the ongoing ImmuneRACE study (first 160 participants) and from some 1,200 subjects provided by 6 global collaborators. Where HLA class I and class II types were available, the types were taken from metadata supplied by the sample provider, not from assay-based typing.

TCRbeta CDR3 regions were amplified from genomic DNA by means of the immunoSEQ Assay, a bias-controlled multiplex PCR. Under the source paper's analysis protocol: The number of nucleated cells in each sample was estimated by amplification of reference gene primers within the assay. To quantify the absolute abundance of each unique TCRbeta CDR3 rearrangement, sequence reads were collapsed and filtered. Productive Simpson clonality was computed per sample as the square root of Simpson's diversity index over productive rearrangements. Drawn from immuneACCESS, this table holds only the in-frame rearrangements with V and J called that TCRdb kept. Clones are partly lost; checked studies trace under half to an unresolved V gene and leave the rest unexplained. For V, J and clone size, that table is used; D and trimming come from the DNA. The sample profile shows over 110,000 clones; over 70% of them were found once. The ten largest clones represent 3.9% of the sample.

With respect to this clone: Its antigen remains unidentified. No qualities accompany the bases; no much larger clone lies one base away.

Participants in the prospective study were enrolled through a virtual design, were aged roughly 18 to 90 years, and lived in 24 United States geographic areas. Cohort assignment in the prospective study relied on participant-reported clinical history from a screening survey and a study questionnaire. In the prospective study, whole blood, serum and a nasopharyngeal or oropharyngeal swab were collected from each participant by mobile phlebotomists. Over a roughly 2-month period, participants in the prospective study had the option of providing additional blood draws and questionnaires. Before DNA extraction, blood samples from the prospective study were shipped at room temperature or frozen. For CDR1 and CDR2, the germline V gene (reference sequence) lists LGHDT and YNNKEL. Trimming takes 1 base from V and 1 base from J, and the germline ends sit 8 bases apart. Reading from cysteine to phenylalanine, the CDR3 counts 14 amino acids. The sequence is cut down to CDR3 DNA, 42 bases in frame from base 1.

Overall study results and their limits: Clinical and demographic metadata were provided uncurated, with the amount varying by source and participant.

The clonotype comes from a man aged 50-59 years in a cohort exposed to, infected with or recovered from COVID-19 (not recorded which). Sequencing input: PBMCs or T cells enriched from blood (not recorded which). In this chain, TRBV3-1 (or the pseudogene TRBV3-2) is recombined with TRBJ2-7, with no D gene named confidently. CDR3 protein: CASSQAQLSYEQYF. The base sequence is TGTGCCAGCAGCCAAGCACAGTTGTCCTACGAGCAGTACTTC.